These 16 T cell receptor beta chains came from one sample sequenced in a study of early T cells in non-severe SARS-CoV-2 infection. TCRdb reanalysed the 5' RACE reads using MiXCR and keeps one entry per CDR3 protein. The sample holds tens of thousands of distinct CDR3 sequences; about an eighth are singletons and the top ten take approximately 4.6%. The sample taken for sequencing was whole blood. All receptors come from an adult who was a healthcare worker with PCR-confirmed SARS-CoV-2 infection or an uninfected control (not recorded which).

This clonotype showed up just a few times. The genes are TRBV20-1 and TRBJ2-3; a weak D match, TRBD2 (5 bases). CDR3 length: 16 residues. CDR1 and CDR2 from the germline V gene are DFQATT and SNEGSKA (reference sequence). V was clipped by 0 bases and J by 7 bases, with 20 bases between them. The CDR3 nucleotides are TGCAGTGCTAGAGATCGCCAGTCGGGGAACACGCATACGCAGTATTTT. Translated, it gives CSARDRQSGNTHTQYF.

This chain uses TRBV6-6 with TRBJ2-1, with no clear D. The CDR3 extends over 15 amino acids. Per the germline V gene, CDR1 is MNHNY and CDR2 is SVGAGI (reference sequence). The V end lost 1 base, the J end lost 7 bases, and 14 bases lay between the germline ends. CDR3 coding DNA: TGTGCCAGCAGTTACTGGGCCGGGTCCAAAAATGAGCAGTTCTTC. It encodes CASSYWAGSKNEQFF.

This clonotype was detected many times. This chain links TRBV27 with TRBJ1-6; 7 nucleotides align to TRBD1. With 7 bases clipped from V and 5 bases from J, the junction kept 8 bases outside the gene matches. In germline, CDR1 is MNHEY, CDR2 SMNVEV (reference sequence). The CDR3 extends over 15 amino acids. CDR3 residues: CASTWRDSNNSPLHF. DNA for the CDR3: TGTGCCAGCACCTGGAGGGACAGCAATAATTCACCCCTCCACTTT.

This clonotype appeared many times. The genes are TRBV6-5 and TRBJ2-7; D perhaps matches TRBD1 (6 bases). The length of the CDR3 is 15 residues. Trimming took off 6 bases at V and 5 bases at J, with 20 bases between the two ends. Germline assignment: CDR1 MNHEY and CDR2 SVGAGI. DNA for the CDR3: TGTGCCAGCAGGCCTGACCACAGGGCCTGGGACGAGCAGTACTTC. Amino acids: CASRPDHRAWDEQYF.

This clonotype has at least ten counts. The rearrangement uses TRBV29-1 and TRBJ2-5, with TRBD1 matching 9 bases. Unmatched junction bases numbered 9, after V lost 6 bases and J lost 4 bases. Germline CDR1 reads SQVTM; CDR2 reads ANQGSEA. CDR3 length: 14 residues. The CDR3 reads CSVTTGGRGETQYF. The CDR3 DNA reads as TGCAGCGTAACCACAGGGGGCAGGGGAGAGACCCAGTACTTC.

This clonotype was detected many times. The V call is TRBV15, the J call TRBJ2-3, with 10 bases that match TRBD2. V shed 1 base and J 0 bases; nucleotides not matched to a gene: 7. The germline V gene has CDR1 LNHNV and CDR2 YYDKDF (reference sequence). This CDR3 contains 18 residues. Here the CDR3 DNA reads TGTGCCACCAGCAGAGGTACTAGCGGGGAGATAAGCACAGATACGCAGTATTTT. This encodes CATSRGTSGEISTDTQYF.

The chain has TRBV7-6 and TRBJ2-7, with D perhaps matching TRBD1 (5 bases). This CDR3 contains 15 residues. Trimming took off 4 bases at V and 6 bases at J, with 19 bases between the two ends. Germline V gene sequence: CDR1 SGHVS, CDR2 FNYEAQ. DNA for the CDR3: TGTGCCAGCAGCTCCAGACAGTCACCAACTCTCGAGCAGTACTTC. The encoded protein is CASSSRQSPTLEQYF. Using reference TRBV7-6 and TRBJ2-7 for the parts outside the CDR3, the full variable domain is GAGVSQSPRYKVTKRGQDVALRCDPISGHVSLYWYRQALGQGPEFLTYFNYEAQQDKSGLPNDRFSAERPEGSISTLTIQRTEQRDSAMYRCASSSRQSPTLEQYFGPGTRLTVT.

A note on this clonotype: A much larger clone lies one base from this, so it may be a read error. The chain has TRBV19 and TRBJ1-5; D not certain. CDR1 and CDR2 from the germline V gene are LNHDA and SQIVND (reference sequence). V shed 2 bases and J shed 4 bases, with 6 bases lying between them. CDR3 length: 13 residues. The CDR3 coding sequence is TGTGCCAGTAGTATATGGGATAATCAGCCCCAGCATTTT. Translated, it gives CASSIWDNQPQHF.

This clonotype was seen more than once but under ten times. This chain links TRBV4-3 with TRBJ1-2, with D hard to call. The germline V and J ends were trimmed by 2 bases and 0 bases, with 4 bases remaining between them. Per the germline V gene, CDR1 is LGHNA and CDR2 is YSLEER. The CDR3 sequence is 13 residues long. Here the CDR3 reads CASSQRANYGYTF. In nucleotides, the CDR3 is TGCGCCAGCAGCCAAAGGGCTAACTATGGCTACACCTTC.

This rearrangement joins TRBV4-1 to TRBJ2-1, with a weak D call TRBD2 (5 bases). The V and J ends lost 1 base and 8 bases respectively, with 12 bases between them. The CDR3 sequence is 14 residues long. Germline assignment: CDR1 MGHRA and CDR2 YSYEKL. The CDR3 spells CASSQVGSADEQFF. CDR3 coding DNA: TGCGCCAGCAGCCAAGTAGGGAGCGCGGATGAGCAGTTCTTC.

This clonotype was detected many times. The rearrangement links TRBV6-6 to TRBJ2-1; TRBD2 matches at 13 bases. Germline loops: CDR1 MNHNY, CDR2 SVGAGI (reference sequence). Trimming removed 4 bases from V and 0 bases from J; junction bases left unmatched: 12. This CDR3 is 20 amino acids long. This chain's CDR3 is CASSLLGLAGEGSSYNEQFF. The CDR3 DNA reads as TGTGCCAGCAGTTTACTCGGACTAGCGGGGGAAGGGAGCTCCTACAATGAGCAGTTCTTC.

With respect to this clonotype: A junction end diverges from the germline sequence, so it may reflect a read error. V usage is TRBV5-5 and J usage is TRBJ2-2; 9 bases map to TRBD1. This CDR3 spans 15 amino acids. Looked up from germline, CDR1 is SGHKS and CDR2 is YYEKEE (reference sequence). CDR3 loop: CANSFRDRVVGELFF. In nucleotides, the CDR3 is TGTGCCAACAGCTTCCGGGACAGGGTGGTCGGGGAGCTGTTTTTT.

CDR3 loop: CASSSQGDTEAFF. The CDR3 DNA is TGTGCCAGCTCTAGCCAAGGGGACACTGAAGCTTTCTTT. J is TRBJ1-1 and V is TRBV18; a weak D match, TRBD1 (5 bases). V was cut by 6 bases and J by 3 bases, with 11 bases left in between. There are 13 residues in the CDR3. The germline CDR1 and CDR2 sequences are KGHSH and LQKENI.

This clonotype was seen at least ten times. The CDR3, as DNA: TGCAGTGCTAGTGCCTCAGTCACAGATACGCAGTATTTT. Translated: CSASASVTDTQYF. The chain links TRBV20-1 to TRBJ2-3; D is uncertain. The CDR3 length is 13 residues. Trimming removed 3 bases at V and 2 bases at J, with 9 bases between. Germline CDR1 is DFQATT and CDR2 is SNEGSKA (reference sequence).

This chain links TRBV19 with TRBJ1-4; possibly TRBD1 for D (5 bases). Trimming removed 4 bases at V and 3 bases at J, with 9 bases between. The CDR3 has 14 amino acids. Germline CDR1 and CDR2: LNHDA and SQIVND (reference sequence). CDR3 amino acids: CASSKGLANEKLFF. The CDR3 DNA is TGTGCCAGTAGTAAGGGGCTGGCTAATGAAAAACTGTTTTTT. The full variable domain, completed using reference TRBV19 and TRBJ1-4, is DGGITQSPKYLFRKEGQNVTLSCEQNLNHDAMYWYRQDPGQGLRLIYYSQIVNDFQKGDIAEGYSVSREKKESFPLTVTSAQKNPTAFYLCASSKGLANEKLFFGSGTQLSVL.

The gene calls are TRBV13 and TRBJ1-2; D gene unclear. CDR3 length: 14 residues. The V end lost 4 bases, the J end lost 3 bases, and 12 bases lay between the germline ends. Germline V CDR1 and CDR2: PRHDT, FYEKMQ (reference sequence). Here the CDR3 DNA reads TGTGCCAGCAGCTCCCGGCAGTCCTACTATGGCTACACCTTC. It is translated as CASSSRQSYYGYTF.